The clone carrying this TCR beta chain was counted a few times. The data were obtained in a study of blood T cell repertoires in COVID-19. The data were produced by immunoSEQ multiplex PCR, yet TCRdb's version contains in-frame clones alone and is incomplete. The sample carries about 160,000 clones, roughly 90% recorded once. During active infection, Seattle patients enrolled and were then monitored through disease. CDR3 length equals 17 residues. Germline CDR1 and CDR2: SGHKS and YYEKEE (reference sequence). V was clipped by 4 bases and J by 1 base, with 18 bases between them. The chain employs TRBV5-5 and TRBJ1-3; perhaps TRBD1 as D (5 bases). The source is a man aged 25 to 40 with COVID-19, enrolled during active disease. Sequencing was done on a sample of peripheral blood. CDR3 protein: CASSLQGSDASGNTIYF. The CDR3, as DNA: TGTGCCAGCAGCCTCCAGGGCAGCGACGCTTCTGGAAACACCATATATTTT.